The 14 T cell receptor beta chains below all came from one sample that was sequenced in a study of blood T cells in healthy people across ages. A J-beta primer mix and a sample-barcoded 5' primer were used in a second PCR of about 7 to 12 cycles. TCRdb re-called the 5' RACE reads through MiXCR, storing one row per CDR3 protein. This table holds under 1,000,000 distinct CDR3 sequences, about 37% found once. Input material: blood. Every receptor here comes from a man aged 18 to 35 in good health.

The chain links TRBV2 to TRBJ2-7, with 7 positions matching TRBD1. The germline gives CDR1 SNHLY, CDR2 FYNNEI. The CDR3 covers 12 residues. Trimming cost V 7 bases and J 4 bases; bases outside gene matches: 4. The CDR3: CASKGGQYEQYF. The CDR3 DNA follows: TGTGCCAGCAAAGGGGGCCAGTACGAGCAGTACTTC. The complete variable domain, with remaining parts taken from reference TRBV2 and TRBJ2-7, reads EPEVTQTPSHQVTQMGQEVILRCVPISNHLYFYWYRQILGQKVEFLVSFYNNEISEKSEIFDDQFSVERPDGSNFTLKIRSTKLEDSAMYFCASKGGQYEQYFGPGTRLTVT.

This chain links TRBV27 with TRBJ2-3; D remains unclear. Looked up from germline, CDR1 is MNHEY and CDR2 is SMNVEV (reference sequence). The CDR3 extends over 11 amino acids. Trimming pared 4 bases from V and 10 bases from J, leaving 9 bases between. The CDR3 loop reads CASSSRDAQYF. DNA for the CDR3: TGTGCCAGCAGTTCCCGTGATGCGCAGTATTTT.

This chain uses TRBV18 with TRBJ1-4, with D perhaps TRBD1 (5 bases). Looked up from germline, CDR1 is KGHSH and CDR2 is LQKENI. The germline V and J ends were trimmed by 4 bases and 5 bases, with 14 bases remaining between them. The CDR3 runs to 15 residues. The DNA of the CDR3 is TGTGCCAGCTCACTGAGTCCGGGGGAAAATGAAAAACTGTTTTTT. Encoded protein: CASSLSPGENEKLFF.

This clonotype was detected a few times. Written as DNA, the CDR3 is TGTGCCAGCAGCTCCCGGACTAGCGGGGGGGCAGGGGAGACCCAGTACTTC. It encodes CASSSRTSGGAGETQYF. V usage is TRBV7-2 and J usage is TRBJ2-5; 15 nucleotides agree with TRBD2. The V gene's germline CDR1 is SGHTA and CDR2 FQGNSA. The CDR3 is made up of 17 amino acids. Losses at the gene ends were 4 bases for V and 5 bases for J; bases not matched to a gene: 8.

V is TRBV20-1 and J is TRBJ2-7; the match to TRBD1 covers 7 bases. V trimming: 4 bases; J trimming: 3 bases; junction bases outside the gene matches: 9. The CDR3 has 14 residues. Looked up from germline, CDR1 is DFQATT and CDR2 is SNEGSKA (reference sequence). CDR3 nucleotide sequence: TGCAGTGCTAAGGTCCCCGACAGGGACTACGAGCAGTACTTC. Protein product: CSAKVPDRDYEQYF.

This rearrangement joins TRBV12-3 or TRBV12-4 to TRBJ2-7; possibly TRBD2 for D (5 bases). CDR3 length equals 14 residues. Trimming stripped 3 bases from V and 6 bases from J, with 15 bases between. CDR3 coding DNA: TGTGCCAGCAGTTTGGCCGGGGTCCGTGGCGAGCAGTACTTC. Protein product: CASSLAGVRGEQYF.

There are many counts of this clonotype. The rearrangement joins TRBV12-3 or TRBV12-4 to TRBJ2-3, with D unresolved. The CDR3 contains 12 residues. The germline V and J ends were trimmed by 4 bases and 3 bases, with 5 bases remaining between them. CDR3 amino acids: CASSWGTDTQYF. The CDR3, as DNA: TGTGCCAGCAGTTGGGGAACAGATACGCAGTATTTT.

At least ten counts were recorded for this clonotype. The gene calls are TRBV27 and TRBJ2-3, with D unclear. In germline, CDR1 is MNHEY, CDR2 SMNVEV (reference sequence). This CDR3 has 13 amino acids. Trimming shortened V by 0 bases and J by 6 bases, and 7 bases separated the two germline ends. The CDR3 is CASSLSSGDTQYF. CDR3 nucleotide sequence: TGTGCCAGCAGTTTATCTTCTGGGGATACGCAGTATTTT.

J is TRBJ1-1 and V is TRBV10-3, with D unresolved. Looked up from germline, CDR1 is ENHRY and CDR2 is SYGVKD. This CDR3 region has 16 residues. Trimming took 0 bases from V and 1 from J, leaving 12 bases between them. CDR3 loop: CAISESVGKGNTEAFF. CDR3 nucleotides: TGTGCCATCAGTGAGTCAGTCGGGAAGGGGAACACTGAAGCTTTCTTT.

This clonotype appeared a few times. The germline gene is not matched at one end of the junction; a read error may be the cause. This chain connects TRBV2 to TRBJ2-3; 8 bases agree with TRBD1. This CDR3 region has 13 residues. CDR1 and CDR2 (germline): SNHLY, FYNNEI. The CDR3 DNA is TGTGCCAGCGGTGACAGGGGTCCAGATACGCAGTATTTT. Translation: CASGDRGPDTQYF.

The chain couples TRBV6-4 to TRBJ2-3, with 8 bases lining up with TRBD2. Germline loops: CDR1 MRHNA, CDR2 SNTAGT. Trimming cost V 5 bases and J 5 bases; bases outside gene matches: 9. This CDR3 has 15 residues. CDR3 residues: CASSRGGRNEDTQYF. The CDR3 coding sequence is TGTGCCAGCAGTCGGGGGGGGCGAAATGAAGATACGCAGTATTTT.

This clonotype was counted ten times or more. This chain joins TRBV20-1 and TRBJ2-5; 11 nucleotides agree with TRBD2. CDR3 length: 17 residues. Germline V gives CDR1 DFQATT, CDR2 SNEGSKA (reference sequence). Trimming at V came to 4 bases and at J to 9 bases, leaving 19 bases not matched to a gene. CDR3 residues: CSATTSDSGGASVAQYF. CDR3 nucleotide sequence: TGCAGTGCTACAACGTCGGATAGCGGGGGGGCCTCGGTTGCCCAGTACTTC.

In this sample, this clonotype turned up many times. The chain recombines TRBV29-1 with TRBJ2-3; 7 bases line up with TRBD1. Germline loops: CDR1 SQVTM, CDR2 ANQGSEA. This CDR3 has 16 residues. V gave up 4 bases and J gave up 0 bases; unmatched junction bases: 10. The CDR3 DNA follows: TGCAGCGTTGCCCGACGGACAGGACCTAGCACAGATACGCAGTATTTT. Its protein is CSVARRTGPSTDTQYF.

This clonotype has just a few counts. Compared with germline, one end of the junction differs, possibly owing to a read error. The gene calls are TRBV2 and TRBJ1-1, with TRBD1 matching over 7 bases. Germline CDR1 is SNHLY and CDR2 is FYNNEI. CDR3 length: 13 residues. The CDR3 loop is CASSLNRGPETFF. CDR3 in DNA: TGTGCCAGCAGCCTAAACAGGGGCCCTGAAACTTTCTTT.